The table lists the clone carrying this T cell receptor (beta chain) with a few counts. Its antigen is as yet unknown. An end of the junction differs from the germline gene, which may be a read error. This sample stems from a study of blood T cells in healthy people across ages. General study findings and limits: Without sorted subsets, naive and antigen-experienced compartments could not be conclusively compared.

The second PCR ran roughly 6 to 11 cycles with a sample-barcoded 5' primer and J-beta primers. From the 5' RACE reads, TCRdb called clonotypes with MiXCR, one entry per CDR3 protein. The sample shows approximately 760,000 distinct CDR3 sequences, around 25% of them seen only once. The V gene's germline CDR1 is SGHDN and CDR2 FVKESK. The CDR3 has 12 amino acids. This sample was also put to use in a study of T cells of mothers and their children.

The V call is TRBV14, the J call TRBJ2-5, with D perhaps matching TRBD1 or TRBD2 (5 bases each). Sequenced input: blood. The TCR comes from a boy between 10 and 17 years old in good health. CDR3 amino acids: CASSPPVGGEFF. In DNA form, the CDR3 reads TGTGCCAGCAGCCCGCCTGTTGGGGGTGAGTTCTTC.